Included here is one T cell receptor (beta chain) sequence, with context. The data are from a study of blood T cell repertoires in COVID-19. The overall study: Samples representing acute and convalescent COVID-19 were sourced from the United States, Italy and Spain. T cells, B-cell-depleted T cells, or PBMCs provided the cDNA or gDNA that served as material.

Clones were read by immunoSEQ multiplex PCR, and TCRdb kept only the in-frame ones, dropping some. The table records approximately 190,000 clones, less than 85% of them present only once. Ages ranged from about 18 to 89 years, with residence in some 25 US areas. Trimming cost V 5 bases and J 3 bases, with 12 bases left between them. From germline, CDR1 is SGHRS and CDR2 YFSETQ. This CDR3 spans 13 amino acids. Sequencing was carried out using PBMCs or T cells enriched from blood (not recorded which). The V and J genes are TRBV5-1 and TRBJ2-7; weak D call: TRBD2 (5 bases). This receptor was identified in a woman aged 60 to 75 with acute COVID-19. CDR3 region: CASSGGRDYEQYF. CDR3 DNA: TGCGCCAGCAGTGGCGGCCGGGACTACGAGCAGTACTTC.